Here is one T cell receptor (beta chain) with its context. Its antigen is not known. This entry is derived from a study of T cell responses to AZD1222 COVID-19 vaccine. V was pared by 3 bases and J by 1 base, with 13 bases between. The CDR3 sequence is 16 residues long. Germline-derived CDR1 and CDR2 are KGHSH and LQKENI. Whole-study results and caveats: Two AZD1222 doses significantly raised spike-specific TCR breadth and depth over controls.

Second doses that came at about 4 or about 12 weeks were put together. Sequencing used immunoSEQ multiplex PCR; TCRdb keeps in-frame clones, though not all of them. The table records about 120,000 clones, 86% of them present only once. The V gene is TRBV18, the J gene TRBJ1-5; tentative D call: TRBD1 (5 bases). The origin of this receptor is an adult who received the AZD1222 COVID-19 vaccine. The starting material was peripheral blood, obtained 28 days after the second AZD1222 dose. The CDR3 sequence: CASSPLGDGSNQPQHF. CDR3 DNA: TGTGCCAGCTCACCTTTAGGGGACGGGAGCAATCAGCCCCAGCATTTT.